This record covers a single T cell receptor (beta chain). The target of this receptor is not known. No per-base quality is available; no much larger clone lies one base away. Including cysteine and phenylalanine, the CDR3 has 15 amino acids. Only the CDR3 part of the read is kept: 45 bases, read in frame from the first base. V sheds 2 bases and J sheds 1 base, leaving 8 bases between their ends. For CDR1 and CDR2, the germline V gene lists LGHNA and YNFKEQ. This sample stems from a study of OX40 agonist ivuxolimab in advanced cancers. A note on the overall study: Ivuxolimab was a fully human IgG2 agonistic monoclonal antibody targeting the costimulatory receptor OX40 (CD134). Of the roughly 50 dose-escalation patients, hepatocellular carcinoma was present in about 20, melanoma in approximately 15, renal cell carcinoma in 9 and head and neck cancer in 9. Peripheral TCRbeta sequencing aimed to test whether ivuxolimab altered TCR sequence diversity and caused clonal T-cell expansion. The paper covers the monotherapy dose-escalation part of the phase I ivuxolimab trial, which included N of about 50 patients. Partial responses occurred in three dose-escalation patients, of whom one had hepatocellular carcinoma and two had cutaneous melanoma. Patients were allowed to have had prior anti-PD-1, anti-PD-L1 or anti-CTLA-4 therapy, and approximately 43% of the dose-escalation patients had previously received checkpoint inhibitors. In the dose-escalation cohort, roughly 80% of patients were male, and the mean age was around 60 years, with a range of roughly 23 to 85. Intravenous ivuxolimab was administered to patients every 2 weeks at six dose levels: 0.01, 0.1, 0.3, 1.5, 3 and 10 mg/kg. The research as a whole found: Antigen specificity was not determined for the clonally expanded peripheral T cells. At doses of 0.1 to 3.0 mg/kg, clonal expansion of both CD4+ and CD8+ T cells in blood was seen between baseline and week 6. After ivuxolimab, CD8+ T cells had more expanded clones than CD4+ T cells on average. In partial responders in the 0.1-3.0 mg/kg groups, normalized peripheral clonal expansion was found to be among the lowest, especially among CD8+ T cells. Low levels of normalized T-cell clonal expansion were also seen in some patients who did not respond.

Genomic DNA was isolated from the sorted cells so that the TCRbeta CDR3 region could be sequenced. The immunoSEQ Assay was used for sequencing of TCRbeta CDR3 regions. TCRdb re-hosts the immuneACCESS table, in-frame sequences only. Its copies lack some clones; in the studies checked, an unresolved V gene accounts for under half of them, and the cause for the rest is not known. The sample table lists some 79,000 clones, around 90% of them with a count of one. The top ten clonotypes cover 0.44% of the sample. Patients with autoimmune disease history or receiving systemic immunosuppression were excluded from the trial. Peripheral blood for TCR sequencing was collected from all dose cohorts at baseline, on cycle 4 day 1, and on cycle 7 day 1. Samples were obtained from an open-label, multicenter, first-in-human phase I dose-escalation trial of ivuxolimab. Adults with locally advanced or metastatic melanoma, renal cell, hepatocellular, or head and neck squamous cell carcinoma were enrolled in the trial. Before TCR sequencing, CD4+ T cells and CD8+ T cells from peripheral blood were sorted into separate populations.

The chain joins TRBV4-2 to TRBJ2-2; TRBD1 might be the D gene, on 6 matching bases. The TCR sequence derives from an adult with an advanced solid tumor such as melanoma, head and neck, liver or kidney cancer. The material was CD4+ or CD8+ T cells sorted from blood, obtained in a trial of the OX40 agonist ivuxolimab. The encoded CDR3 is CASSQPGQNTGELFF. The DNA is TGTGCCAGCAGCCAACCGGGACAGAACACCGGGGAGCTGTTTTTT.